This TCR beta chain was profiled in a study of shared T cell receptors in the human thymus. Here immunoSEQ multiplex PCR was the method, and the copy in TCRdb shows in-frame clones only, minus some. This sample carries some 760,000 clones, over 75% of them seen once, and the ten largest clones take roughly 0.01%. Germline V gives CDR1 SGHRS, CDR2 YFSETQ. V gave up 0 bases and J gave up 1 base, with 21 bases separating them. The CDR3 contains 19 residues. These data also formed part of another study, on human thymus T cells. Turning to that study: Healthy Finnish infants undergoing corrective surgery for congenital heart defects provided the donor material. Resections were taken during corrective heart surgery, and the thymus tissue came from these. V and J genes seemed to be used with bias in thymic and blood repertoires. Thymic repertoires from unrelated individuals overlapped highly, related research reported.

The material sequenced was thymocytes. This receptor was identified in a girl in the first two years of life with a congenital heart defect. The V and J genes are TRBV5-1 and TRBJ2-3; possible D gene TRBD2, 7 bases. This CDR3 is CASSLGPVSRGGGTDTQYF. The CDR3 nucleotides read TGCGCCAGCAGCTTGGGCCCCGTTTCCCGAGGGGGGGGCACAGATACGCAGTATTTT.